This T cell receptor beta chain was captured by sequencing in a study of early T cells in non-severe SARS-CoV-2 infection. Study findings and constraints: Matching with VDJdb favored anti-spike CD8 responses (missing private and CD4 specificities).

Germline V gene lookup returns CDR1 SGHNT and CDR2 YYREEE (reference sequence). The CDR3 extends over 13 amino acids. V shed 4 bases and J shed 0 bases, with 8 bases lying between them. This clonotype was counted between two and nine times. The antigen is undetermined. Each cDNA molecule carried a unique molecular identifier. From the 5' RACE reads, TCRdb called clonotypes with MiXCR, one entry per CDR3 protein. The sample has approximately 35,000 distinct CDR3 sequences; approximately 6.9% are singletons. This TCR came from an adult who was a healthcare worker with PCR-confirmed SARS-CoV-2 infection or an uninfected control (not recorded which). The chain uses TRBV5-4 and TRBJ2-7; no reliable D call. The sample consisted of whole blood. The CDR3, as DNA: TGTGCCAGCAGCCGAGTTGACTCCTACGAGCAGTACTTC. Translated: CASSRVDSYEQYF.